This T cell receptor (beta chain) was profiled in a study of shared clonotypes between healthy human individuals. As for the study in general: Plates per donor: three CD4 naive, three CD4 memory, two CD8 naive, one CD8 memory.

Study-wide results and caveats: Non-shared clonotypes displayed generation probabilities falling below those of clonotypes present in all four donors.

When replicate PCRs were run on sorted subsets, they used 200 to 250 ng DNA, about 30,000 T cell genomes. Some clones are missing from TCRdb's copy, which holds only in-frame ones; the method was immunoSEQ multiplex PCR. The sample records around 1,900,000 clones, around 93% being singletons. The CDR3 is 14 residues long. The V gene lost 3 bases and the J gene lost 4 bases, with 11 bases spanning the gap. Germline V gene lookup returns CDR1 LGHNA and CDR2 YSLEER. To note about this clone: Its target is not known.

CD8 cells regarded as naive lacked CD45RO, were positively chosen for CCR7, and omitted terminally differentiated effector memory CD45RA+ cells. The sample comprised naive CD8+ T cells from PBMCs. This TCR came from a man between 18 and 29 years old in good health. Some clones in this sample may be carry-over from other donors' samples. The chain couples TRBV4-3 to TRBJ2-3; D not resolved. CDR3 protein: CASSHTDGPDTQYF. CDR3 nucleotides: TGCGCCAGCAGCCATACGGACGGACCAGATACGCAGTATTTT.